This entry is about one T cell receptor (beta chain). What it binds is unknown. The data derive from a study of T cell responses to AZD1222 COVID-19 vaccine. Study-level points and caveats: Females outnumbered males among donors, who were mostly white British; clonal diversity was possibly underestimated. Within unmutated variant regions lay the reported targets of nearly half of spike-specific TCRs.

Here immunoSEQ multiplex PCR was the method, and the copy in TCRdb shows in-frame clones only, minus some. Of over 85,000 clones in the sample, around 89% were seen once. The CDR3 is made up of 13 amino acids. Germline-derived CDR1 and CDR2 are SGDLS and YYNGEE. The V gene lost 0 bases and the J gene lost 2 bases, with 5 bases spanning the gap. The chain is built from TRBV9 and TRBJ1-1, with no clear D. The sequences come from peripheral blood, collected on day 0 of AZD1222 vaccination. The receptor comes from an adult in good health. The CDR3 loop is CASSVGANTEAFF. DNA for the CDR3: TGTGCCAGCAGCGTAGGGGCCAACACTGAAGCTTTCTTT.